This T cell receptor (beta chain) emerged from a study of T cells after somatic rescue of genetic block. The repertoire was sequenced with immunoSEQ multiplex PCR; TCRdb's copy has only in-frame clones and lacks some. The profile shows approximately 11,000 clones, around four fifths of them singletons. CDR1 LGHNA and CDR2 YNFKEQ come from the germline V gene. The CDR3 sequence is 15 residues long. Trimming removed 0 bases from V and 3 bases from J, with 9 bases in between. This TCR was sampled from a boy between 5 and 17 years old. The V call is TRBV4-2, the J call TRBJ2-4; D gene unclear. The material sequenced was peripheral blood mononuclear cells (PBMCs). The DNA for the CDR3 is TGTGCCAGCAGCCAAGATATAACCGGCAAAAACATTCAGTACTTC. It encodes CASSQDITGKNIQYF.